These 20 T cell receptor beta chains came from one sample sequenced in a study of T cell clonotyping in hematopoietic cell transplantation. Time point in this sample: recipient sample about 28 days before transplant, after cytoreduction. Some clones are missing from TCRdb's copy, which holds only in-frame ones; the method was immunoSEQ multiplex PCR. The sample gives over 25,000 clones, 70% to 85% of which show up once; about a quarter is in the top ten. Sequenced material: peripheral blood mononuclear cells, taken before stem cell transplant. These receptors were obtained from a woman aged 60 to 75 with acute myeloid leukemia. Some clones in this sample may be carry-over from other donors' samples.

The CDR3 DNA reads TGTGCCAGCAGGAACTCGGGACAGCTAAATCAGCCCCAGCATTTT. Amino acid sequence: CASRNSGQLNQPQHF. The chain employs TRBV6-1 and TRBJ1-5; TRBD1 matches at 7 bases. This CDR3 region has 15 residues. Germline CDR1 and CDR2: MNHNS and SASEGT. Losses at the gene ends were 6 bases for V and 4 bases for J; bases not matched to a gene: 9.

V and J are TRBV6-5 and TRBJ1-1, with 9 positions matching TRBD1. The CDR3 totals 14 residues. J lost 11 bases, V lost 5 bases, and 12 bases had no gene match. CDR1 is MNHEY, CDR2 SVGAGI, per germline. In DNA form, the CDR3 reads TGTGCCAGCAGTCAACAGTGGACAGGGGTAGAGGCTTTCTTT. Amino acids: CASSQQWTGVEAFF.

The chain uses TRBV9 and TRBJ1-5; 7 bases agree with TRBD1. Trimming removed 7 bases from V and 0 bases from J; junction bases left unmatched: 7. Germline V lookup: CDR1 SGDLS, CDR2 YYNGEE. There are 15 residues in the CDR3. CDR3 sequence: CASAQGQYSNQPQHF. The CDR3 DNA reads as TGTGCCAGCGCTCAGGGACAGTATAGCAATCAGCCCCAGCATTTT.

V gene TRBV7-2 combines with J gene TRBJ2-3; 8 nucleotides match TRBD1. In germline, CDR1 is SGHTA, CDR2 FQGNSA. The V and J ends lost 5 bases and 1 base, in that order; junction bases with no gene match: 5. The CDR3 has 15 amino acids. As DNA, the CDR3 is TGTGCCAGCAGCCAGGGACAGGATCGCACAGATACGCAGTATTTT. Protein product: CASSQGQDRTDTQYF.

J is TRBJ2-3 and V is TRBV15; 7 bases map to TRBD1. The trim removed 1 base at V and 1 base at J, leaving 8 bases unmatched. CDR3 size: 17 residues. From germline, CDR1 is LNHNV and CDR2 YYDKDF (reference sequence). This chain's CDR3 is CATSRGGVRGRTDTQYF. In DNA, the CDR3 is TGTGCCACCAGCAGAGGTGGGGTGAGGGGGCGCACAGATACGCAGTATTTT. Looking up the rest from reference TRBV15 and TRBJ2-3 gives the full variable domain: DAMVIQNPRYQVTQFGKPVTLSCSQTLNHNVMYWYQQKSSQAPKLLFHYYDKDFNNEADTPDNFQSRRPNTSFCFLDIRSPGLGDTAMYLCATSRGGVRGRTDTQYFGPGTRLTVL.

This clone was seen a few times. J is TRBJ1-3 and V is TRBV4-1; D uncertain. Germline V gene sequence: CDR1 MGHRA, CDR2 YSYEKL. There are 16 residues in the CDR3. Trimming stripped 3 bases from V and 0 bases from J, with 12 bases between. CDR3 residues: CASSHEIADSGNTIYF. Written as DNA, the CDR3 is TGCGCCAGCAGCCACGAGATTGCTGACTCTGGAAACACCATATATTTT.

The rearrangement links TRBV27 to TRBJ2-3; D could derive from TRBD1 or TRBD2 (5 bases each). V lost 5 bases to trimming and J lost 5 bases, with 14 bases between them. The CDR3 length is 14 residues. Germline assignment: CDR1 MNHEY and CDR2 SMNVEV (reference sequence). The DNA of the CDR3 is TGTGCCAGCAGTATGGGGACGTCAAGAGATACGCAGTATTTT. As protein: CASSMGTSRDTQYF.

V is TRBV15 and J is TRBJ2-3; D is possibly TRBD2 (6 bases). The CDR3 is 17 amino acids. V was pared by 1 base and J by 2 bases, with 16 bases between. Germline-derived CDR1 and CDR2 are LNHNV and YYDKDF (reference sequence). This chain's CDR3 is CATSRARGGVVTDTQYF. DNA for the CDR3: TGTGCCACCAGCAGAGCGAGAGGAGGGGTGGTCACAGATACGCAGTATTTT.

J is TRBJ2-5 and V is TRBV2, with TRBD2 matching over 11 bases. This CDR3 comprises 15 residues. Trimming removed 4 bases from V and 5 bases from J; junction bases left unmatched: 6. CDR1 is SNHLY, CDR2 FYNNEI, per germline. CDR3 residues: CASSASGGPMETQYF. In DNA form, the CDR3 reads TGTGCCAGCAGTGCTAGCGGGGGGCCCATGGAGACCCAGTACTTC.

The chain employs TRBV6-4 and TRBJ2-5; unclear D gene. This CDR3 spans 13 amino acids. V lost 6 bases, J lost 5 bases, and 13 bases lay in between. Germline V lookup: CDR1 MRHNA, CDR2 SNTAGT. CDR3 coding DNA: TGTGCCAGCAGGAGAAAAAGGCAGGAGACCCAGTACTTC. Protein: CASRRKRQETQYF.

This clone is a singleton in its sample. The chain joins TRBV5-1 to TRBJ1-2, with 9 bases lining up with TRBD1. Germline V gene data show CDR1 as SGHRS and CDR2 as YFSETQ. The CDR3 contains 15 residues. The V gene end was trimmed by 4 bases and the J gene end by 4 bases; junction bases not matched to a gene: 8. The CDR3 bases are TGCGCCAGCAGCAACACAGGGGGCGCGCTCTATGGCTACACCTTC. It encodes CASSNTGGALYGYTF.

CDR3 region: CASSESALLTYEQYF. CDR3 DNA: TGCGCCAGCAGTGAGTCGGCGTTGTTGACCTACGAGCAGTACTTC. The rearrangement joins TRBV10-1 to TRBJ2-7; D gene unclear. CDR1 and CDR2 from the germline V gene are WNHNN and SYGVQD (reference sequence). The CDR3 runs 15 residues. V was trimmed by 0 bases and J by 2 bases, leaving 11 bases between them.

This clone appeared once. The CDR3: CASGLGLAHNEQFF. DNA for the CDR3: TGTGCTAGTGGTTTAGGACTAGCCCACAATGAGCAGTTCTTC. The chain combines TRBV12-5 with TRBJ2-1; 8 nucleotides line up with TRBD2. Trimming removed 3 bases from V and 5 bases from J; junction bases left unmatched: 3. The germline V gene has CDR1 LGHNT and CDR2 FRNRAP. There are 14 residues in the CDR3. Complete variable domain (other parts from reference TRBV12-5 and TRBJ2-1): DARVTQTPRHKVTEMGQEVTMRCQPILGHNTVFWYRQTMMQGLELLAYFRNRAPLDDSGMPKDRFSAEMPDATLATLKIQPSEPRDSAVYFCASGLGLAHNEQFFGPGTRLTVL.

The chain carries TRBV4-3 and TRBJ1-2; perhaps TRBD1 as D (6 bases). The CDR3 sequence is 16 residues long. Trimming left V 1 base short and J 6 bases short, with 18 bases between. Germline V CDR1 and CDR2: LGHNA, YSLEER. The CDR3: CASSQGSSGEIHGYTF. The CDR3, as DNA: TGCGCCAGCAGCCAAGGTTCATCAGGGGAGATCCATGGCTACACCTTC.

There are a few counts of this clone. V is TRBV7-2 and J is TRBJ1-2; 7 bases agree with TRBD1. The CDR3 spans 15 residues. V trimming: 5 bases; J trimming: 4 bases; junction bases outside the gene matches: 10. Germline CDR1 and CDR2: SGHTA and FQGNSA. CDR3 nucleotides: TGTGCCAGCAGCGACGGGGTAGGGGGCGGCTATGGCTACACCTTC. This gives the protein CASSDGVGGGYGYTF.

The rearrangement uses TRBV7-2 and TRBJ1-5, with D maybe TRBD1 (6 bases). V shed 4 bases and J shed 7 bases, with 26 bases lying between them. In germline, CDR1 is SGHTA, CDR2 FQGNSA. The CDR3 spans 18 residues. DNA for the CDR3: TGTGCCAGCAGCTGGGGGCCGGGGGGGCAGTCGGAGGGGCAGCCCCAGCATTTT. Its protein product is CASSWGPGGQSEGQPQHF.

DNA of the CDR3: TGTGCCAGCACCGGACTAGGCCCCAATGAGCAGTTCTTC. Its protein is CASTGLGPNEQFF. This chain connects TRBV7-8 to TRBJ2-1; 7 bases agree with TRBD2. The ends lost 7 bases at V and 6 bases at J; junction bases unmatched: 6. CDR1 is SGHVS, CDR2 FQNEAQ, per germline. This CDR3 is 13 amino acids long. The variable domain in full, with the rest retrieved from reference TRBV7-8 and TRBJ2-1, is GAGVSQSPRYKVAKRGQDVALRCDPISGHVSLFWYQQALGQGPEFLTYFQNEAQLDKSGLPSDRFFAERPEGSVSTLKIQRTQQEDSAVYLCASTGLGPNEQFFGPGTRLTVL.

This CDR3 is CASSQENRGSRTQYF. The CDR3 region has the DNA TGCGCCAGCAGCCAAGAAAACAGGGGTTCAAGGACCCAGTACTTC. This sequence joins TRBV4-1 and TRBJ2-5; 7 bases agree with TRBD1. Germline V CDR1 and CDR2: MGHRA, YSYEKL. The CDR3 loop spans 15 amino acids. The V gene end was trimmed by 0 bases and the J gene end by 7 bases; junction bases not matched to a gene: 8.

The chain is built from TRBV19 and TRBJ1-4, with D uncertain. This CDR3 spans 18 amino acids. V was trimmed by 5 bases and J by 3 bases, leaving 22 bases between them. Germline CDR1 and CDR2: LNHDA and SQIVND (reference sequence). CDR3 DNA: TGTGCCAGTAGTCCACCCCTAGGGAGGCAGCGCTCTAATGAAAAACTGTTTTTT. It yields the protein CASSPPLGRQRSNEKLFF.

V usage is TRBV10-3 and J usage is TRBJ1-6; 7 nucleotides match TRBD1. Germline values: CDR1 ENHRY, CDR2 SYGVKD. This CDR3 contains 14 residues. Trimming removed 2 bases from V and 9 bases from J; junction bases left unmatched: 4. CDR3 DNA: TGTGCCATCAGTGAGGACGCAGGGGGTTCACCCCTCCACTTT. Its translation: CAISEDAGGSPLHF.